This T cell receptor (beta chain) originates from a study of blood T cell repertoires in COVID-19. Study context: The United States, Italy and Spain provided the acute and convalescent COVID-19 samples.

In germline, CDR1 is SGHRS, CDR2 YFSETQ. Unmatched junction bases numbered 7, after V lost 1 base and J lost 8 bases. The CDR3 totals 15 residues. Some clones are missing from TCRdb's copy, which holds only in-frame ones; the method was immunoSEQ multiplex PCR. The data hold around 200,000 clones, with more than 75% observed a single time. Sequences were obtained from peripheral blood. This TCR was recovered from an elderly woman with acute or convalescent COVID-19. V gene TRBV5-1 combines with J gene TRBJ1-4; 8 bases line up with TRBD1. CDR3 nucleotides: TGCGCCAGCAGCTTGCAGGGGGCAGAGTGGGAAAAACTGTTTTTT. Translated: CASSLQGAEWEKLFF.